The rows below give T cell receptor beta chains drawn from one sample of a study of blood T cell repertoires in COVID-19. Produced via immunoSEQ multiplex PCR; TCRdb's table is partial and in-frame only. The sample lists approximately 250,000 clones; 86% were seen once. The sample taken for sequencing was peripheral blood. The receptors originated from a middle-aged man with active or convalescent COVID-19. Both conserved end residues are part of each CDR3. Not all rows give a size; the values are once, few, many and, for expanded clones, a class.

>TRBV5-1|TRBJ2-2|once
CASSLGAGNTGELFF
>TRBV9|TRBJ2-5|-
CASSAGLAGVETQYF
>TRBV27|TRBJ2-1|-
CASSWGTSGTDEQFF
>TRBV5-6|TRBJ1-6|-
CASSFYTSSYNSPLHF
>TRBV5-6|TRBJ1-2|-
CASSLDLQGLGGYTF
>TRBV27|TRBJ1-5|-
CASSPVYSNQPQHF
>TRBV3-1/TRBV3-2|TRBJ2-5|-
CASSQASQGETQYF
>TRBV29-1|TRBJ1-2|-
CSVEQIKGYTF
>TRBV5-4|TRBJ2-7|-
CASSPGSSTYEQYF
>TRBV7-2|TRBJ2-7|-
CASSFQPSHGTTPLYEQYF
>TRBV7-2|TRBJ1-4|few
CASSLRGSEKLFF
>TRBV19|TRBJ1-2|-
CATRSGLQSHGYTF
>TRBV30|TRBJ2-7|-
CAWSVVRATGEQYF